This T cell receptor (beta chain) stems from a study of cytomegalovirus exposure and HLA in healthy donors. Turning to the study itself: An early release of data contained about 85 million unique TCRs, which came from HLA-typed donors.

The CDR3 contains 17 residues. Per the germline V gene, CDR1 is KGHSH and CDR2 is LQKENI. V was clipped by 3 bases and J by 3 bases, with 20 bases between them. Amplification used 60 Vbeta primers and 13 Jbeta primers. Sequencing used immunoSEQ multiplex PCR; TCRdb keeps in-frame clones, though not all of them. Of about 150,000 clones listed, approximately 80% are singletons. The chain recombines TRBV18 with TRBJ1-2; D call uncertain. Sequencing was carried out using PBMCs. This receptor was taken from a woman aged 40 to 55 in good health and CMV-seropositive. The CDR3 DNA is TGTGCCAGCTCACCTCACATAGGAGGGCCAGACCACTATGGCTACACCTTC. Translating gives CASSPHIGGPDHYGYTF.